The rows below give T cell receptor beta chains drawn from one sample of a study of cytomegalovirus exposure and HLA in healthy donors. TCRdb's table, derived via immunoSEQ multiplex PCR, lists solely in-frame clones and lacks some. The data contain 130,000 to 150,000 clones, about four fifths of them seen just once; the ten biggest clones take up 2.5% to 3.5%. The material sequenced was PBMCs. These receptors were collected from a male donor in good health and CMV-seronegative. CDR3s leave out the opening cysteine and the closing phenylalanine or tryptophan. A D gene is named only where the DNA matches it firmly. Size is stated for part of the rows, as once, few or many counts, or as a class when the clone is expanded.

j_gene,d_gene,v_gene,abundance,CDR3aa
TRBJ1-2,TRBD1,TRBV5-6,.,ASRPGTESVYGYT
TRBJ2-7,TRBD2,TRBV6-1,.,ASRGAGAPSYEQY
TRBJ2-1,TRBD2,TRBV2,.,ASSGLAGGYEQF
TRBJ2-5,TRBD2,TRBV27,.,ASSRGLEGTQY
TRBJ2-7,.,TRBV13,few,ASSPRAEAYEQY
TRBJ1-1,.,TRBV7-9,.,ASSLSGAGTEAF
TRBJ1-2,.,TRBV7-6,.,ASSLVPRTELGYT
TRBJ1-5,.,TRBV19,.,ASSTPITGLNQPQH
TRBJ2-2,.,TRBV7-2,.,ASSRSRGTENTGELF
TRBJ2-6,.,TRBV7-2,.,ASNIQVQGSGANVLT
TRBJ2-7,TRBD2,TRBV19,.,ASSIENGEREGPDEQY
TRBJ1-2,.,TRBV4-1,.,ASSQGDRRPRNYGYT
TRBJ2-7,TRBD2,TRBV7-2,few,ASSPRARTSGGSYEQY
TRBJ1-6,TRBD1,TRBV14,.,ASSLRQGGSPLH
TRBJ2-1,TRBD2,TRBV25-1,.,ASSEPGGKYNEQF
TRBJ2-1,.,TRBV9,.,ASSSGTTSSQF
TRBJ2-5,TRBD2,TRBV4-2,.,ASSQAWTSGGVTQETQY
TRBJ1-1,.,TRBV2,.,ASRTRRGGVRMDTEAF
TRBJ1-1,.,TRBV11-2,once,ASSLDTGVGVNTEAF
TRBJ1-2,.,TRBV20-1,.,SARTGNGYT
TRBJ2-5,TRBD2,TRBV7-2,.,ASGPSGMETQY
TRBJ1-6,.,TRBV7-6,few,ASSAGAITNNSPLH